The clone carrying this TCR beta chain was seen just once. The CDR3 runs 16 residues. Germline CDR1 reads LNHNV; CDR2 reads YYDKDF (reference sequence). Germline trimming cut 4 bases from V and 7 bases from J; bases unmatched to any gene: 10. The data are from a study of shared clonotypes between healthy human individuals. Profiling relied on immunoSEQ multiplex PCR, and the TCRdb table lists in-frame clones only, not all of them. The sample shows roughly 660,000 clones, less than 95% of them seen only once. The receptor was derived from a man younger than 30 in good health. Some clones in this sample may be carry-over from other donors' samples. The rearrangement uses TRBV15 and TRBJ2-2; 9 nucleotides align to TRBD2. The sequenced sample consisted of memory CD8+ T cells from PBMCs. The subset denotes: CD45RO+ cells pooled with CCR7-negative TemRA cells. This chain's CDR3 is CATSIVAGEGGGELFF. The CDR3 nucleotides read TGTGCCACCAGCATAGTAGCGGGAGAAGGGGGCGGGGAGCTGTTTTTT. The complete variable domain, with remaining parts taken from reference TRBV15 and TRBJ2-2, reads DAMVIQNPRYQVTQFGKPVTLSCSQTLNHNVMYWYQQKSSQAPKLLFHYYDKDFNNEADTPDNFQSRRPNTSFCFLDIRSPGLGDTAMYLCATSIVAGEGGGELFFGEGSRLTVL.